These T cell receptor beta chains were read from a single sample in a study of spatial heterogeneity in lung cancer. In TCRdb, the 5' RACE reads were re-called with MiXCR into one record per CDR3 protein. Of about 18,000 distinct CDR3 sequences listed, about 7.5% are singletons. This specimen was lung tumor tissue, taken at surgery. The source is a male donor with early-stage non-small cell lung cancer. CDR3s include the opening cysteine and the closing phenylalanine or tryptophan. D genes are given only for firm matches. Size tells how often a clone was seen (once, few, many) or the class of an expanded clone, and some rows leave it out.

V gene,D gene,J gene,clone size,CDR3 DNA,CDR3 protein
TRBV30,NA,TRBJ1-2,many,TGTGCCTGGACAGGGATGAGGTATAACTATGGCTACACCTTC,CAWTGMRYNYGYTF
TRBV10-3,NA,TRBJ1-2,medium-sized,TGTGCCATCAGCCAAGCACAGGGTGGCTATGGCTACACCTTC,CAISQAQGGYGYTF
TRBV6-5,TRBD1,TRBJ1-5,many,TGTGCCAGCAGTTCGGGACAGCGGGATCAGCCCCAGCATTTT,CASSSGQRDQPQHF
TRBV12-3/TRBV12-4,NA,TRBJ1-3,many,TGTGCCAGCAGTTTGGGGGCAGCCGGAAACACCATATATTTT,CASSLGAAGNTIYF
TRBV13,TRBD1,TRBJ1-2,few,TGTGCCAGCAGGGGGACAGAGGACTATGGCTACACCTTC,CASRGTEDYGYTF
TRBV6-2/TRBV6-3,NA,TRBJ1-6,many,TGTGCCAGCGAGGGGGAAATCAGTTCACCCCTCCACTTT,CASEGEISSPLHF
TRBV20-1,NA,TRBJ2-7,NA,TGCAGTGCTATCGGGGGTTCCGACGAGCAGTACTTC,CSAIGGSDEQYF
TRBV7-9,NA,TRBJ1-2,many,TGTGCCAGCAGCCCCACCCCCCGGGGCAATGGCTACACCTTC,CASSPTPRGNGYTF
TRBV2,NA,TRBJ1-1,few,TGTGCCAGCAGTGAAGAGGCTTTGAACACTGAAGCTTTCTTT,CASSEEALNTEAFF
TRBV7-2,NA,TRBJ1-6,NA,TGTGCCAGCAGCCTACCGGGATCTTATAATTCACCCCTCCACTTT,CASSLPGSYNSPLHF
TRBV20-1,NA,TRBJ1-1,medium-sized,TGCAGTGCTAGGGCTGACGCTGAAGCTTTCTTT,CSARADAEAFF
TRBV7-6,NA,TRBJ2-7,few,TGTGCCAGCAGCCTAGGGACCCGCCGGGAGCAGTACTTC,CASSLGTRREQYF
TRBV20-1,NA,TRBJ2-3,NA,TGCAGTGCTAGTCAGGGGCGCGCAGATACGCAGTATTTT,CSASQGRADTQYF
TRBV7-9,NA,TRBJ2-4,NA,TGTGCCAGCAGCTCCGACCGGACAGAGCCGGGCATTCAGTACTTC,CASSSDRTEPGIQYF
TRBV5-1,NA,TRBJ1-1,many,TGCGCCAGCACCCTGGGGGGGGGCGACACTGAAGCTTTCTTT,CASTLGGGDTEAFF
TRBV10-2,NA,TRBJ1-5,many,TGCGCCAGCAGTGGGGGGGGAAGCAATCAGCCCCAGCATTTT,CASSGGGSNQPQHF
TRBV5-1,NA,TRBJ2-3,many,TGCGCCAGCACCTTAGAATCGTCCACAGATACGCAGTATTTT,CASTLESSTDTQYF
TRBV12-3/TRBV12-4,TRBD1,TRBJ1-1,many,TGTGCCAGCAGTTTGGCCAGGGGGGTTGCTGAAGCTTTCTTT,CASSLARGVAEAFF
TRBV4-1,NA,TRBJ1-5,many,TGCGCCAGCAGCCAAGAAGCGGTCCCCAGGGGAGGTCAGCCCCAGCATTTT,CASSQEAVPRGGQPQHF
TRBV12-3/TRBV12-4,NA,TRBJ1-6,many,TGTGCCAGCAGTTTAGACGGGGCAGGGGCTAATTCACCCCTCCACTTT,CASSLDGAGANSPLHF
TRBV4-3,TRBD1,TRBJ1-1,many,TGCGCCAGCAGCCACGACAGGGCGAACACTGAAGCTTTCTTT,CASSHDRANTEAFF
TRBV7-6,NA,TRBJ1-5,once,TGTGCCAGCAGCTTAGAGTGGGGTCGGGGTCAGCCCCAGCATTTT,CASSLEWGRGQPQHF
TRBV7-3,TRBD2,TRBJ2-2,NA,TGTGCCAGCCGCGGGGGGTCCGCGAACACCGGGGAGCTGTTTTTT,CASRGGSANTGELFF
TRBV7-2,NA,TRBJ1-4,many,TGTGCCAGCAGCTTAGGGGTTAATGAAAAACTGTTTTTT,CASSLGVNEKLFF
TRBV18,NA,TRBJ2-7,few,TGTGCCAGCTCACCGGGCGCAGGTTCTGTCGAGCAGTACTTC,CASSPGAGSVEQYF
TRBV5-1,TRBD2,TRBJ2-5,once,TGCGCCAGCAGCGCGCCAGGACTAGCGGAAGAGACCCAGTACTTC,CASSAPGLAEETQYF
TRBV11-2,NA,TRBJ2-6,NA,TGTGCCAGCAGCTCCGCCCGTACGGTCACCGCTGGGGCCAACGTCCTGACTTTC,CASSSARTVTAGANVLTF
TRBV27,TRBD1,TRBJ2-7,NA,TGTGCCAGCAGTTTAGGGACAGGGGACGCCTACGAGCAGTACTTC,CASSLGTGDAYEQYF
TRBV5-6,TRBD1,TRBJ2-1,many,TGTGCCAGCAGCTCCGACAGGGGGAGCGAGCAGTTCTTC,CASSSDRGSEQFF
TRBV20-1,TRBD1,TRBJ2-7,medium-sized,TGCAGTGCGAGGGCCGGGACAGGGGAATACGAGCAGTACTTC,CSARAGTGEYEQYF
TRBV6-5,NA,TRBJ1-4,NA,TGTGCCAGCAGACCCGGCCTTGTCCCCAATGAAAAACTGTTTTTT,CASRPGLVPNEKLFF
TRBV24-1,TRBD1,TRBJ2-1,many,TGTGCCACCAGTGATTTCAGGGGGACCTACAATGAGCAGTTCTTC,CATSDFRGTYNEQFF
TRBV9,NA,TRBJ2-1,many,TGTGCCAGCAACGGGGGAGACTCCTACAATGAGCAGTTCTTC,CASNGGDSYNEQFF
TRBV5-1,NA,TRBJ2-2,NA,TGCGCCAGCAGCGAAGGGTCTAACACCGGGGAGCTGTTTTTT,CASSEGSNTGELFF
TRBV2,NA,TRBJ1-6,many,TGTGCCAGCAGTGAATCCGTTCCACCCCTCCACTTT,CASSESVPPLHF
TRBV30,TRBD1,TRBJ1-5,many,TGTGCCTGGAGGACTCCGGACAGGGGGCCGCCTAGCAATCAGCCCCAGCATTTT,CAWRTPDRGPPSNQPQHF
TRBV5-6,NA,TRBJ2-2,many,TGTGCCAGCAGCTTAGTTGCCACCGGGGAGCTGTTTTTT,CASSLVATGELFF
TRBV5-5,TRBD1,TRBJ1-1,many,TGTGCCAGCAGCGCTAACACAGGGGTGAACACTGAAGCTTTCTTT,CASSANTGVNTEAFF
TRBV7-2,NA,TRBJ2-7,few,TGTGCCAGCAGCTTAGGTTTCTCCCCTTCCTACGAGCAGTACTTC,CASSLGFSPSYEQYF
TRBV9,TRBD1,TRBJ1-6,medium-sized,TGTGCCAGCAGCGTAGGAGGAGGCGGGAACAGGGGGTTGACACCCCTCCACTTT,CASSVGGGGNRGLTPLHF
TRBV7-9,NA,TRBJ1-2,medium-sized,TGTGCCAGCAGCTCGCAGGGATTAGCTAACTATGGCTACACCTTC,CASSSQGLANYGYTF
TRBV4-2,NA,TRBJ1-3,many,TGTGCCAGCAGCTTGGCCTTTGGTGGAAACACCATATATTTT,CASSLAFGGNTIYF
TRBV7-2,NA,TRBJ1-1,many,TGTGCCAGCAGCCGGTCAGACACTGAAGCTTTCTTT,CASSRSDTEAFF
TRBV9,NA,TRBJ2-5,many,TGTGCCAGCAGTCTCAGGGGCACGGGGACCAATTTGGAGACCCAGTACTTC,CASSLRGTGTNLETQYF
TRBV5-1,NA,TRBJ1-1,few,TGCGCCAGCAGCTTGGTTCAGTCTGAAGCTTTCTTT,CASSLVQSEAFF
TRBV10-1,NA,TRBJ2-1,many,TGCGCCAGCAGCGGAGGGGGGGGGCTGAATGAGCAGTTCTTC,CASSGGGGLNEQFF